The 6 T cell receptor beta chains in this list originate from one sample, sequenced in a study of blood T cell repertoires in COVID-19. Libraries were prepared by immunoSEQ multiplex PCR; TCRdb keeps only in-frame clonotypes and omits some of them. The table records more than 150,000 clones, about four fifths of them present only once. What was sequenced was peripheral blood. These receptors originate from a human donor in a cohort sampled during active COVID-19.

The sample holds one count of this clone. The CDR3 DNA follows: TGTGCCACCAGCAGAGATCGGTTCACTTACAATGAGCAGTTCTTC. Protein: CATSRDRFTYNEQFF. The V and J genes are TRBV15 and TRBJ2-1; D is ambiguous. V lost 0 bases and J lost 4, with 10 bases in between. The germline CDR1 and CDR2 sequences are LNHNV and YYDKDF (reference sequence). The CDR3 is 15 residues long.

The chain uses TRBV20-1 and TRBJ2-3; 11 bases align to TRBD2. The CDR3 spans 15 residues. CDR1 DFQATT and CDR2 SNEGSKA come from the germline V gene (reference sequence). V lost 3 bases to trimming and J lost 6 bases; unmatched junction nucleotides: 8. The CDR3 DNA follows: TGCAGTGCTAGTGCGGTAGCGGGGGGGCTGGATACGCAGTATTTT. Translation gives CSASAVAGGLDTQYF.

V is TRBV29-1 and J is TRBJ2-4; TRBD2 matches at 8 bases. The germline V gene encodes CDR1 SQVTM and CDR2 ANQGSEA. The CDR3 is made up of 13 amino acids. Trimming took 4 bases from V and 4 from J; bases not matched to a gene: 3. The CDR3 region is CSVGTGGKNIQYF. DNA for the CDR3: TGCAGCGTTGGTACGGGGGGGAAAAACATTCAGTACTTC.

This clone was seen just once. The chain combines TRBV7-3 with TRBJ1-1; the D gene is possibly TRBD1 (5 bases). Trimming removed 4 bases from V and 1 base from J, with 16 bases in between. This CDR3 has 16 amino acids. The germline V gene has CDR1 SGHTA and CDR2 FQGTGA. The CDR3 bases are TGTGCCAGCAGCTCCTCGGGGGAGCGAGGGAACACTGAAGCTTTCTTT. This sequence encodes CASSSSGERGNTEAFF.

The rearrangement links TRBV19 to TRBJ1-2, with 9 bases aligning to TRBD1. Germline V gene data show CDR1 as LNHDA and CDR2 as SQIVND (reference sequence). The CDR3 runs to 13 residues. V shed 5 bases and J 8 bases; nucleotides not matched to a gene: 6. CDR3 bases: TGTGCCAGTAGTCCGGGGACAGGGAACGGCTACACCTTC. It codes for CASSPGTGNGYTF.

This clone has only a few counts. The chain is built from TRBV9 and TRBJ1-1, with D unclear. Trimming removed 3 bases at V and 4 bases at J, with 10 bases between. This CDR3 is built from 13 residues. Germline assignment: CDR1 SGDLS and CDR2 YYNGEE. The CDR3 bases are TGTGCCAGCAGCGGGTGGGCGGGCACTGAAGCTTTCTTT. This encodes CASSGWAGTEAFF.